In its sample, the clone carrying this TCR beta chain was seen once. The antigen is not known. This entry belongs to a study of post-analysis software for immune sequencing data. Broader study findings: Higher frequency in patients than in controls was seen for about five TRBV segments, with TRBV5-6, TRBV5-1 and TRBV20-1 among them.

Incorporated into the TCR beta cDNA libraries were unique molecular identifiers, which served to reduce PCR and sequencing biases. cDNA molecules numbering some 500,000 came from roughly 1 to 10 million T cells. One entry per CDR3 protein results from TCRdb running MiXCR on the PCR reads. The sample yields fewer than 700,000 distinct CDR3 sequences, about 44% seen once. Trimming cost V 4 bases and J 7 bases; bases outside gene matches: 10. The CDR3 runs 14 residues. Looked up from germline, CDR1 is DFQATT and CDR2 is SNEGSKA (reference sequence). This receptor was identified in a girl aged 5 to 17 with multiple sclerosis. The chain carries TRBV20-1 and TRBJ1-2; 9 bases map to TRBD1. Sequencing was performed on blood. CDR3 in amino acids: CSATRDRDYSGYTF. As DNA, the CDR3 is TGCAGTGCTACTCGGGACAGGGATTATTCTGGCTACACCTTC.